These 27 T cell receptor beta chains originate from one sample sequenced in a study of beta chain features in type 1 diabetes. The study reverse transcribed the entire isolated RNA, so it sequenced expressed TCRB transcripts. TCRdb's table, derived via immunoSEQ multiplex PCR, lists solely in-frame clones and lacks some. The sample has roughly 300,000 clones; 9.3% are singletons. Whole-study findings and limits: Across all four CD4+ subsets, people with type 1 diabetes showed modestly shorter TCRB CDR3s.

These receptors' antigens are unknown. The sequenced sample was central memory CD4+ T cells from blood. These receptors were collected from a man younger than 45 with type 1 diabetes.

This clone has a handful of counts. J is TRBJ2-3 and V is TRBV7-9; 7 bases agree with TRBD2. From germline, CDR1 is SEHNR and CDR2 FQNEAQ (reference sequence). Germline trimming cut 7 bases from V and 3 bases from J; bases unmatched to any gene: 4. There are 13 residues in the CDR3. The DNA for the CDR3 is TGTGCCAGCACCTCAGCGGGGACAGATACGCAGTATTTT. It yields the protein CASTSAGTDTQYF.

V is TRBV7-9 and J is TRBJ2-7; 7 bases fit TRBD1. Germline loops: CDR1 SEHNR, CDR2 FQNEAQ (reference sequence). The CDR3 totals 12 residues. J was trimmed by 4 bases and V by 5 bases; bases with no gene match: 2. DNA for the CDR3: TGTGCCAGCAGCGCGACAGGGTACGAGCAGTACTTC. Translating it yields CASSATGYEQYF.

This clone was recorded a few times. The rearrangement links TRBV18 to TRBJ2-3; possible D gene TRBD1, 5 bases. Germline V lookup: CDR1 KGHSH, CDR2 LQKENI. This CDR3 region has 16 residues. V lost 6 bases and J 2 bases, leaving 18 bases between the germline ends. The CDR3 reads CASSLDNSYVTDTQYF. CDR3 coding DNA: TGTGCCAGCTCCTTGGACAACTCTTATGTCACAGATACGCAGTATTTT.

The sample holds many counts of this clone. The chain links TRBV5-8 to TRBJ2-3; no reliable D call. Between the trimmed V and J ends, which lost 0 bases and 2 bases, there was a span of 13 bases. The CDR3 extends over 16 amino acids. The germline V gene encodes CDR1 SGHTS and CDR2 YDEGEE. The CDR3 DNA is TGTGCCAGCAGCTTGGGGTCCGGCGTCAACACAGATACGCAGTATTTT. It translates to CASSLGSGVNTDTQYF. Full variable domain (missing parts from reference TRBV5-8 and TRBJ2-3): EAGVTQSPTHLIKTRGQQATLRCSPISGHTSVYWYQQALGLGLQFLLWYDEGEERNRGNFPPRFSGRQFPNYSSELNVNALELEDSALYLCASSLGSGVNTDTQYFGPGTRLTVL.

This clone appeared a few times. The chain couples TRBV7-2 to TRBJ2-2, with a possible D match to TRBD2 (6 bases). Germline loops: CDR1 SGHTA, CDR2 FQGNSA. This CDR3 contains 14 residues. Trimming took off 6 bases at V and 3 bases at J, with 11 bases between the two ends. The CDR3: CASSREWHTGELFF. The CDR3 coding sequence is TGTGCCAGCAGTCGGGAGTGGCACACCGGGGAGCTGTTTTTT.

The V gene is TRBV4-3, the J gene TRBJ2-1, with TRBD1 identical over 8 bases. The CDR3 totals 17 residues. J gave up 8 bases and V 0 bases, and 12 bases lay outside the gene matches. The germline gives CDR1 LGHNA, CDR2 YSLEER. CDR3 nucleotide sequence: TGCGCCAGCAGCCAAGAACACGGAAGAGACAGGGGCCATGAGCAGTTCTTC. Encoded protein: CASSQEHGRDRGHEQFF.

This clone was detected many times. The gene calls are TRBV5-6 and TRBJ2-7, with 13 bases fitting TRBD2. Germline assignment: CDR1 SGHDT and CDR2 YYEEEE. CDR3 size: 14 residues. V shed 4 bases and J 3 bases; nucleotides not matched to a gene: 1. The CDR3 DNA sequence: TGTGCCAGCAGCCGGACTAGCGGGGGCTACGAGCAGTACTTC. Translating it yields CASSRTSGGYEQYF. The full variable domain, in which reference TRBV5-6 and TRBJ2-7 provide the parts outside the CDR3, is DAGVTQSPTHLIKTRGQQVTLRCSPKSGHDTVSWYQQALGQGPQFIFQYYEEEERQRGNFPDRFSGHQFPNYSSELNVNALLLGDSALYLCASSRTSGGYEQYFGPGTRLTVT.

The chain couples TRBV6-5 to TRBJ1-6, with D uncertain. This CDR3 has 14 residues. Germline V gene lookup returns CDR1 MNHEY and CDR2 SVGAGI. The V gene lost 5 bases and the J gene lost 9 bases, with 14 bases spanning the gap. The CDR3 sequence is CASSASPDGSPLHF. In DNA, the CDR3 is TGTGCCAGCAGTGCGTCGCCCGACGGTTCACCCCTCCACTTT.

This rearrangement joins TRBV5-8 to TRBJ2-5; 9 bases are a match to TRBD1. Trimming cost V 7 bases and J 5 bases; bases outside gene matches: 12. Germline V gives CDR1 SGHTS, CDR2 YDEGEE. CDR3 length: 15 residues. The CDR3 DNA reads TGTGCCAGCGTTATTTGGGGACAGGGAATCGAGACCCAGTACTTC. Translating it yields CASVIWGQGIETQYF.

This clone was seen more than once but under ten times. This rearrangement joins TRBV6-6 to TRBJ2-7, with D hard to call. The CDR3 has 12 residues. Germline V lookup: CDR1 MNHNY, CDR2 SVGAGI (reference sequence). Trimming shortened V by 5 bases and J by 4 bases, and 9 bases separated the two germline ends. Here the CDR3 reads CASSAQEYEQYF. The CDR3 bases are TGTGCCAGCAGTGCCCAGGAGTACGAGCAGTACTTC.

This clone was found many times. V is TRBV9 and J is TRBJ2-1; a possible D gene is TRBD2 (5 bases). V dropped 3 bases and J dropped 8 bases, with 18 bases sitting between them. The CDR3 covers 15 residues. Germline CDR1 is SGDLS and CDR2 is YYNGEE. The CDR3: CASSAAQLGVDEQFF. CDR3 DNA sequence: TGTGCCAGCAGCGCCGCCCAACTAGGTGTGGATGAGCAGTTCTTC.

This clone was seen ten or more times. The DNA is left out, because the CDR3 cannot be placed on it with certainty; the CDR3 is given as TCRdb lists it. The CDR3 sequence: CASSLAFGEGTDTQYF. The chain recombines TRBV7-8 with TRBJ2-3; TRBD2, the D gene given by the table, was not confirmed from the DNA. CDR1 and CDR2 from the germline V gene are SGHVS and FQNEAQ. The CDR3 sequence runs 16 residues, both termini included.

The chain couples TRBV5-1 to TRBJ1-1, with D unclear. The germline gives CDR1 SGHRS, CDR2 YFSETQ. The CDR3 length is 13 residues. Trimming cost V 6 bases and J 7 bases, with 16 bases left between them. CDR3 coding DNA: TGCGCCAGCAAGACCGTTCAGGATGGTGAAGCTTTCTTT. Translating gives CASKTVQDGEAFF. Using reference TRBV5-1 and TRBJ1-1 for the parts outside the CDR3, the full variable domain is KAGVTQTPRYLIKTRGQQVTLSCSPISGHRSVSWYQQTPGQGLQFLFEYFSETQRNKGNFPGRFSGRQFSNSRSEMNVSTLELGDSALYLCASKTVQDGEAFFGQGTRLTVV.

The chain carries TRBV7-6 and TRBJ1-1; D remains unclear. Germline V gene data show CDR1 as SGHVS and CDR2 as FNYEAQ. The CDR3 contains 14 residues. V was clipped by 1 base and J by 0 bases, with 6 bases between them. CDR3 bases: TGTGCCAGCAGCTTAGAACCGCTGAACACTGAAGCTTTCTTT. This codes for CASSLEPLNTEAFF.

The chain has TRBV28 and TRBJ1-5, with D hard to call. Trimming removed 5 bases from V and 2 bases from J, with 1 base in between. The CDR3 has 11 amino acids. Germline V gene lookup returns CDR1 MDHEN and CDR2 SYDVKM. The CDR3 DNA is TGTGCCAGCAGTGGCAATCAGCCCCAGCATTTT. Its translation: CASSGNQPQHF.

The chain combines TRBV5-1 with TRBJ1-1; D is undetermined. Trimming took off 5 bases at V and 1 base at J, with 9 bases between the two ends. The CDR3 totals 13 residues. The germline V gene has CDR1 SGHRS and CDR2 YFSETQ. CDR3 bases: TGCGCCAGCAGGAAGGCGGCGAACACTGAAGCTTTCTTT. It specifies CASRKAANTEAFF.

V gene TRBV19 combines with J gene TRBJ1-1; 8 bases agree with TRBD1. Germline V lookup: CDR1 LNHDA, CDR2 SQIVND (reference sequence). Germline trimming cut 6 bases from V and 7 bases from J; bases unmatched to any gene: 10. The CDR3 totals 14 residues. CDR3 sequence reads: CASSRLRTGFEAFF. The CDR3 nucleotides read TGTGCCAGTAGCCGCCTCCGGACAGGGTTTGAAGCTTTCTTT.

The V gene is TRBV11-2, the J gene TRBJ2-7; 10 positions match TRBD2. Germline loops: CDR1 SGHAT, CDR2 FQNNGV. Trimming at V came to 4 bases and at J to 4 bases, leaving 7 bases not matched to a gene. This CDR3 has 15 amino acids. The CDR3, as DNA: TGTGCCAGCAGCTCCCACCAAGCGGGGGGGTACGAGCAGTACTTC. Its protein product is CASSSHQAGGYEQYF.

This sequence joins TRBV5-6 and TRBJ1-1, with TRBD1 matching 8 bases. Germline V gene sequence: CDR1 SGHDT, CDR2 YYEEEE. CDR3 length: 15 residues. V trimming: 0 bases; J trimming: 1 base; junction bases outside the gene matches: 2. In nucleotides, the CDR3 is TGTGCCAGCAGCTTGGGGGGACAGGCGAACACTGAAGCTTTCTTT. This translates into CASSLGGQANTEAFF.

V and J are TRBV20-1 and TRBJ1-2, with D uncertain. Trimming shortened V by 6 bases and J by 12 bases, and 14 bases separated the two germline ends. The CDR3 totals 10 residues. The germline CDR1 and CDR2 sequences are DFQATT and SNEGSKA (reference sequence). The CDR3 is CSAAPLPNTF. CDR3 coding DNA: TGCAGTGCAGCCCCATTGCCAAACACCTTC.

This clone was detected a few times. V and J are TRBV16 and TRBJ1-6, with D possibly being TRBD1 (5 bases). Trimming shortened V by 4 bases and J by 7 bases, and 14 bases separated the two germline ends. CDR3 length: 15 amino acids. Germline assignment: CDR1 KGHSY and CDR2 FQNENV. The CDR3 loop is CASSLSPGVNSPLHF. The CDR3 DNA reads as TGTGCCAGCAGCCTTTCACCGGGGGTAAATTCACCCCTCCACTTT.

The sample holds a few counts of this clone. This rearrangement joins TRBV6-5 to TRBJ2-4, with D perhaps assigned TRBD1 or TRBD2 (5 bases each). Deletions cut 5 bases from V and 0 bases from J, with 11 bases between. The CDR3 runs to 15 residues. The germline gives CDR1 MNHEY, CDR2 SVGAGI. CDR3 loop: CASSTTGLAKNIQYF. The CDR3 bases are TGTGCCAGCAGTACCACGGGGCTAGCCAAAAACATTCAGTACTTC.

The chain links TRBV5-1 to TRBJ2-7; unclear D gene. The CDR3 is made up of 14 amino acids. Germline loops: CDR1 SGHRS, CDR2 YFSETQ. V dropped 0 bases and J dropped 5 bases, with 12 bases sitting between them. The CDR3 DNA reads TGCGCCAGCAGCTTGGGTCGTACCGCCGACGAGCAGTACTTC. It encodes CASSLGRTADEQYF.

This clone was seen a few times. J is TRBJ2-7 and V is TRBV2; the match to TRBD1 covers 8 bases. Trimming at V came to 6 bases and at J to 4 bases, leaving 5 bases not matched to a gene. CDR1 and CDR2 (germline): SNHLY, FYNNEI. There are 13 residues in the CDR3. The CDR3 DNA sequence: TGTGCCAGCAGCGAGGGACAGGAATACGAGCAGTACTTC. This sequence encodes CASSEGQEYEQYF. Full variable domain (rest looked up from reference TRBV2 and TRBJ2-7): EPEVTQTPSHQVTQMGQEVILRCVPISNHLYFYWYRQILGQKVEFLVSFYNNEISEKSEIFDDQFSVERPDGSNFTLKIRSTKLEDSAMYFCASSEGQEYEQYFGPGTRLTVT.

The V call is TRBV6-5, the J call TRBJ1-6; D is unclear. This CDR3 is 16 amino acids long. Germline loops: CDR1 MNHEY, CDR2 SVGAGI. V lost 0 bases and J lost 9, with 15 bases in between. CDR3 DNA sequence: TGTGCCAGCAGTTACTCGGGTGGTGGAGGACGTTCACCCCTCCACTTT. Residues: CASSYSGGGGRSPLHF.

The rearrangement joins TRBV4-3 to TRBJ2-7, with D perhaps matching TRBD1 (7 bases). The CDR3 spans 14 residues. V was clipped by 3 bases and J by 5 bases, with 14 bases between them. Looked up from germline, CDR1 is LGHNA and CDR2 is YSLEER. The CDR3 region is CASSQEGAVDEQYF. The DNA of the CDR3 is TGCGCCAGCAGCCAGGAGGGGGCTGTGGACGAGCAGTACTTC.

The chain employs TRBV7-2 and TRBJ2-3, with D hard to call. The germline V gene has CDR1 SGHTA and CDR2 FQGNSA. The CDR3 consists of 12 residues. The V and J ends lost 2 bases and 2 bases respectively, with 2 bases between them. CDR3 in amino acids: CASSLFTDTQYF. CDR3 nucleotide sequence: TGTGCCAGCAGCTTATTCACAGATACGCAGTATTTT.